The 9 T cell receptor beta chains below were found in one sample sequenced in a study of CDR3 diversity in severe acne. TCRdb redid the calling of the PCR reads with MiXCR, one entry per CDR3 protein. The sample yields more than 80,000 distinct CDR3 sequences, 45% to 55% seen once. The sample was blood. These receptor sequences come from a male donor with severe acne vulgaris.

The rearrangement joins TRBV9 to TRBJ2-5; TRBD1 matches at 7 bases. CDR1 and CDR2 (germline): SGDLS, YYNGEE. After removal of 4 bases from V and 5 bases from J, the junction contained 14 bases not matched to a gene. The CDR3 loop spans 16 amino acids. The CDR3 here is CASSPIGQVEMETQYF. The CDR3 DNA follows: TGTGCCAGCAGCCCCATTGGACAGGTAGAAATGGAGACCCAGTACTTC.

This clonotype was counted once. This may arise from a read error, as a much more abundant clone is one base away. V gene TRBV10-3 combines with J gene TRBJ2-1; 7 nucleotides match TRBD1. Germline CDR1 ENHRY, CDR2 SYGVKD. This CDR3 has 13 amino acids. For the CDR3, the DNA is TGTGCCATCAGTGGGGGACAGCTGAATGGGCAGTTCTTC. It translates to CAISGGQLNGQFF.

There are many counts of this clonotype. J is TRBJ2-7 and V is TRBV5-6, with D possibly matching TRBD2 (6 bases). Trimming cost V 5 bases and J 1 base, with 16 bases left between them. This CDR3 is built from 15 residues. Per germline, CDR1 SGHDT and CDR2 YYEEEE. The DNA for the CDR3 is TGTGCCAGCAGAATACGACTAGGCCGATCCTACGAGCAGTACTTC. Translated: CASRIRLGRSYEQYF.

The V call is TRBV4-1, the J call TRBJ1-1; no definite D call. The CDR3 is 13 amino acids. V lost 1 base, J lost 1 base, and 4 bases lay in between. The V gene's germline CDR1 is MGHRA and CDR2 YSYEKL. This CDR3 is CASSQGRNTEAFF. CDR3 DNA: TGCGCCAGCAGCCAAGGGAGGAACACTGAAGCTTTCTTT.

This sequence joins TRBV12-3 or TRBV12-4 and TRBJ1-3; D ambiguous. The V gene lost 7 bases and the J gene lost 4 bases, with 5 bases spanning the gap. The CDR3 contains 11 residues. CDR3 nucleotides: TGTGCCAGCAACCAGGGAAACACCATATATTTT. Its protein is CASNQGNTIYF.

CDR3 protein: CASSFGLSETQYF. The CDR3 nucleotides are TGTGCCAGCAGTTTTGGCCTCTCAGAGACCCAGTACTTC. The chain is built from TRBV12-3 or TRBV12-4 and TRBJ2-5; D gene unclear. The CDR3 extends over 13 amino acids. Trimming shortened V by 3 bases and J by 4 bases, and 9 bases separated the two germline ends.

The genes are TRBV4-3 and TRBJ1-1; D uncertain. The germline V gene has CDR1 LGHNA and CDR2 YSLEER. Trimming removed 0 bases at V and 5 bases at J, with 13 bases between. This CDR3 is 15 amino acids long. DNA for the CDR3: TGCGCCAGCAGCCAAGATCCAACAGCTATTACTGAAGCTTTCTTT. Translation gives CASSQDPTAITEAFF.

CDR3 sequence: CATSDLIETSNTGELFF. CDR3 nucleotides: TGTGCCACCAGTGATTTAATCGAGACATCTAACACCGGGGAGCTGTTTTTT. The V and J genes are TRBV24-1 and TRBJ2-2; D unresolved. The germline V and J ends were trimmed by 1 base and 2 bases, with 13 bases remaining between them. This CDR3 contains 17 residues. Germline assignment: CDR1 KGHDR and CDR2 SFDVKD.

This clonotype was observed a few times. The chain combines TRBV29-1 with TRBJ1-1, with TRBD1 as a possible D gene (5 bases). V shed 4 bases and J shed 2 bases, with 14 bases lying between them. In germline, CDR1 is SQVTM, CDR2 ANQGSEA. This CDR3 has 14 residues. CDR3 DNA sequence: TGCAGCGTTGCTAAAAGACAGATAAACACTGAAGCTTTCTTT. Translating gives CSVAKRQINTEAFF.